This entry is about one T cell receptor (beta chain). This CDR3 contains 13 residues. Germline V gene data show CDR1 as MNHEY and CDR2 as SVGEGT. V lost 5 bases, J lost 13 bases, and 5 bases stayed unmatched. This record comes from a study of blood T cells in healthy people across ages. The second PCR ran about 6 to 12 cycles with a sample-barcoded 5' primer and J-beta primers. Template switching added a 12-random-nucleotide identifier to every cDNA molecule. TCRdb called the 5' RACE reads again in MiXCR, with one record for every CDR3 protein. The sample has 920,000 or so distinct CDR3 sequences; around 45% are singletons.

The clonotype comes from a woman aged 55 to 70 in good health. What was sequenced was blood. V and J are TRBV6-2 or TRBV6-3 and TRBJ2-4; 13 bases agree with TRBD2. CDR3 sequence (DNA): TGTGCCAGCAGTGCAGGACTAGCGGGAGCGCAGTACTTC. Translation gives CASSAGLAGAQYF.